This TCR beta chain was observed in a study of OX40 agonist ivuxolimab in advanced cancers. As for the study more broadly: Ivuxolimab was an agonistic, fully human IgG2 monoclonal antibody directed against OX40 (CD134), a costimulatory receptor. Intravenous ivuxolimab was administered to patients every 2 weeks at six dose levels: 0.01, 0.1, 0.3, 1.5, 3 and 10 mg/kg. The paper covers the monotherapy dose-escalation part of the phase I ivuxolimab trial, which included N of about 50 patients. The dose-escalation cohort was about 86% male with a mean age of roughly 62 years, ranging from roughly 23 to 79. The purpose of peripheral TCRbeta sequencing was to test whether ivuxolimab changed TCR sequence diversity and led to clonal T-cell expansion. Three dose-escalation patients achieved partial responses, one with hepatocellular carcinoma and two with cutaneous melanoma. Prior anti-PD-1, anti-PD-L1 or anti-CTLA-4 therapy was permitted, and approximately 41% of dose-escalation patients had received checkpoint inhibitors. Of the approximately 53 patients in dose escalation, approximately 20 had hepatocellular carcinoma, approximately 15 had melanoma, 9 had renal cell carcinoma and 9 had head and neck cancer.

For this chain, trimming is 9 bases at the V end and 9 bases at the J end, and the number of junction bases without a gene match is 12. The cysteine opens and the phenylalanine closes a CDR3 of 14 amino acids. The DNA shown is the 42-base CDR3, in frame from base 1. As encoded in the germline V gene (reference sequence), CDR1 is LNHDA while CDR2 is SQIVND. To sequence the TCRbeta CDR3 region, genomic DNA was isolated from the sorted cells. The immunoSEQ Assay was used to sequence the TCRbeta CDR3 regions. This is the immuneACCESS table as TCRdb keeps it, with only in-frame sequences that have V and J called. A part of the clones is gone; compared with another copy, unresolved V genes explain less than half, and the rest is unexplained. For this sample there are about 37,000 clones; 83% appear just once. Jointly, the top ten make up 20% to 25% of the sample. With respect to this clone: Its target antigen remains unknown. Qualities for individual bases were not recorded, and no much larger clone is one base off.

Patients with autoimmune disease history or receiving systemic immunosuppression were excluded from the trial. Peripheral blood for TCR sequencing was collected from all dose cohorts at baseline, on cycle 4 day 1, and on cycle 7 day 1. The samples were taken from a phase I, first-in-human, multicenter, open-label dose-escalation trial of ivuxolimab. The trial enrolled adults with locally advanced or metastatic head and neck squamous cell, hepatocellular, melanoma or renal cell carcinoma. Before TCR sequencing, CD4+ T cells and CD8+ T cells from peripheral blood were sorted into separate populations. The paper as a whole reports these results and caveats: Low levels of normalized T-cell clonal expansion were also seen in some patients who did not respond. At doses of 0.1 to 3.0 mg/kg, clonal expansion of both CD4+ and CD8+ T cells in blood was seen between baseline and week 6. In the 0.1-3.0 mg/kg groups, partial responders had among the lowest normalized peripheral clonal expansion, particularly in CD8+ T cells. After ivuxolimab, CD8+ T cells had more expanded clones than CD4+ T cells on average. The antigen specificity of the peripheral T cells that underwent clonal expansion was not determined.

Here the chain combines TRBV19 and TRBJ2-2, and 8 bases in between align with TRBD1. The clonotype was recovered from an adult with an advanced solid tumor such as melanoma, head and neck, liver or kidney cancer. The specimen was CD4+ or CD8+ T cells sorted from blood, collected in a trial of the OX40 agonist ivuxolimab. The nucleotide sequence is given as TGTGCCAGCCGGGCAGGGGGCCGCCCCCGGGAGCTGTTTTTT. This encodes CASRAGGRPRELFF.